Below, 11 T cell receptor beta chains from the same sample are listed, as sequenced in a study of radiotherapy plus CTLA-4 blockade in lung cancer. Some clones are missing from TCRdb's copy, which holds only in-frame ones; the method was immunoSEQ multiplex PCR. The sample comprises tens of thousands of clones, just over 75% of which are singletons, and 3.5% to 4% rests with the top ten. The sequences come from peripheral blood, collected from a patient treated with radiotherapy plus ipilimumab. These receptors came from a human donor with non-small cell lung cancer who had a partial response to radiotherapy plus ipilimumab.

V gene TRBV5-4 combines with J gene TRBJ1-6; TRBD1 matches 9 bases. The germline V gene has CDR1 SGHNT and CDR2 YYREEE (reference sequence). The CDR3 loop spans 17 amino acids. J gave up 7 bases and V 4 bases, and 12 bases lay outside the gene matches. This CDR3 reads CASSAGRDRAGNSPLHF. In DNA, the CDR3 is TGTGCCAGCAGCGCCGGAAGGGACAGGGCTGGAAATTCACCCCTCCACTTT.

The V and J genes are TRBV21-1 and TRBJ2-7; TRBD1 reflects the table's D call only, with no check against the DNA. TRBV21-1 is labeled a pseudogene. CDR3 length: 17 amino acids. The CDR3 sequence is CASSKREGRGVLYEQYF. The CDR3, as DNA: TGTGCCAGCAGCAAAAGGGAAGGCAGGGGGGTCCTCTACGAGCAGTACTTC.

The chain couples TRBV15 to TRBJ1-6, with a weak D call TRBD1 (5 bases). Germline CDR1 LNHNV, CDR2 YYDKDF (reference sequence). The CDR3 is 14 residues long. V was shortened by 5 bases and J by 8 bases, with 13 bases between the two germline ends. CDR3 coding DNA: TGTGCCACCAGCCTGTTCGGGGGGGATTCACCCCTCCACTTT. This translates into CATSLFGGDSPLHF.

This rearrangement joins TRBV29-1 to TRBJ2-3; 10 nucleotides match TRBD2. Germline-derived CDR1 and CDR2 are SQVTM and ANQGSEA. J gave up 2 bases and V 3 bases, and 5 bases lay outside the gene matches. The CDR3 is made up of 15 amino acids. The CDR3 protein is CSVDSGGRNTDTQYF. The CDR3 nucleotides read TGCAGCGTTGATAGCGGGGGGCGAAACACAGATACGCAGTATTTT.

The chain links TRBV11-2 to TRBJ2-5, with D possibly TRBD1 on 5 matching bases. V lost 5 bases to trimming and J lost 4 bases, with 11 bases between them. CDR3 length equals 13 residues. Germline-derived CDR1 and CDR2 are SGHAT and FQNNGV. The CDR3 reads CASSPGIRETQYF. Written as DNA, the CDR3 is TGTGCCAGCAGCCCAGGGATCAGAGAGACCCAGTACTTC.

The rearrangement uses TRBV5-1 and TRBJ1-3; D remains ambiguous. Germline V CDR1 and CDR2: SGHRS, YFSETQ. V gave up 2 bases and J gave up 3 bases, with 6 bases separating them. This CDR3 is 13 amino acids long. The CDR3 DNA reads TGCGCCAGCAGCTTCTTTAGTGGAAACACCATATATTTT. Encoded protein: CASSFFSGNTIYF.

The chain links TRBV28 to TRBJ1-2; TRBD1 matches 9 bases. J was trimmed by 6 bases and V by 5 bases; bases with no gene match: 16. The V gene's germline CDR1 is MDHEN and CDR2 SYDVKM. This CDR3 has 17 amino acids. The CDR3 sequence is CASSRPDVDRGSNGYTF. CDR3 DNA sequence: TGTGCCAGCAGTCGACCGGACGTGGACAGGGGAAGTAATGGCTACACCTTC.

The V and J genes are TRBV29-1 and TRBJ1-1; D gene uncertain. This CDR3 has 15 residues. Germline-derived CDR1 and CDR2 are SQVTM and ANQGSEA. V was shortened by 0 bases and J by 3 bases, with 14 bases between the two germline ends. For the CDR3, the DNA is TGCAGCGTTGAAGACGGGTCGACCGAGTACACTGAAGCTTTCTTT. Amino acids: CSVEDGSTEYTEAFF.

The rearrangement links TRBV12-5 to TRBJ1-1; a possible D gene is TRBD1 (6 bases). Trimming removed 6 bases from V and 11 bases from J, with 16 bases in between. The CDR3 totals 12 residues. Germline CDR1 LGHNT, CDR2 FRNRAP. The CDR3 reads CASGPTGSYAFF. The CDR3 DNA follows: TGTGCTAGTGGCCCCACAGGGTCCTACGCTTTCTTT.

The genes are TRBV6-6 and TRBJ1-5, with 7 bases fitting TRBD1. V was pared by 7 bases and J by 1 base, with 10 bases of the junction left unmatched. Germline values: CDR1 MNHNY, CDR2 SVGAGI (reference sequence). The CDR3 consists of 16 residues. CDR3 protein: CASKATTGKSNQPQHF. The CDR3 DNA reads as TGTGCCAGCAAGGCCACGACAGGGAAAAGCAATCAGCCCCAGCATTTT.

V usage is TRBV15 and J usage is TRBJ1-2, with D maybe TRBD1 (5 bases). Germline lookup yields CDR1 LNHNV and CDR2 YYDKDF (reference sequence). Trimming removed 0 bases at V and 2 bases at J, with 10 bases between. The CDR3 spans 15 residues. CDR3 sequence: CATSRESAGNYGYTF. For the CDR3, the DNA is TGTGCCACCAGCAGAGAGTCGGCAGGGAACTATGGCTACACCTTC.